Listed here are 5 T cell receptor beta chains from one sample, sequenced in a study of cytotoxic CD8 clonotypes in ibrutinib-treated CLL. This table comes from immunoSEQ multiplex PCR, and its TCRdb copy is limited to in-frame clones, with some not included. The top ten clones hold over 6.5% of a sample with some 300,000 clones, 70% to 80% of them seen once. Sequencing used PBMCs, obtained before ibrutinib treatment. Every receptor here comes from a human donor with chronic lymphocytic leukemia.

The J gene is TRBJ1-4, the V gene TRBV5-4; no definite D call. Trimming shortened V by 3 bases and J by 2 bases, and 8 bases separated the two germline ends. The length of the CDR3 is 14 residues. Germline V gives CDR1 SGHNT, CDR2 YYREEE (reference sequence). The CDR3 region has the DNA TGTGCCAGCAGCTCCCCCGGGACTAATGAAAAACTGTTTTTT. Translating it yields CASSSPGTNEKLFF.

This rearrangement joins TRBV19 to TRBJ1-2; 8 bases match TRBD1. This CDR3 spans 15 amino acids. Germline V lookup: CDR1 LNHDA, CDR2 SQIVND (reference sequence). V was pared by 6 bases and J by 3 bases, with 9 bases of the junction left unmatched. The DNA of the CDR3 is TGTGCCAGTAGCCCCAGGCCAGGGGGCGACTATGGCTACACCTTC. Translating it yields CASSPRPGGDYGYTF.

V gene TRBV6-5 combines with J gene TRBJ1-4; D gene unclear. This CDR3 region has 11 residues. V was clipped by 4 bases and J by 8 bases, with 5 bases between them. Per the germline V gene, CDR1 is MNHEY and CDR2 is SVGAGI. The CDR3 DNA follows: TGTGCCAGCAGTTTCGGAGAAAAACTGTTTTTT. Translating gives CASSFGEKLFF.

The chain joins TRBV5-6 to TRBJ1-3; D ambiguous. The CDR3 length is 16 residues. The V end lost 1 base, the J end lost 0 bases, and 11 bases lay between the germline ends. Germline V gene sequence: CDR1 SGHDT, CDR2 YYEEEE. The CDR3 loop is CASSLIALGSGNTIYF. CDR3 sequence (DNA): TGTGCCAGCAGCTTGATAGCGCTGGGCTCTGGAAACACCATATATTTT.

J is TRBJ2-7 and V is TRBV9; 7 bases are shared with TRBD2. Trimming at V came to 4 bases and at J to 1 base, leaving 5 bases not matched to a gene. Germline V CDR1 and CDR2: SGDLS, YYNGEE. This CDR3 contains 14 residues. The CDR3 DNA reads as TGTGCCAGCAGCCCCGGGACTACGTCCTACGAGCAGTACTTC. Its protein is CASSPGTTSYEQYF.